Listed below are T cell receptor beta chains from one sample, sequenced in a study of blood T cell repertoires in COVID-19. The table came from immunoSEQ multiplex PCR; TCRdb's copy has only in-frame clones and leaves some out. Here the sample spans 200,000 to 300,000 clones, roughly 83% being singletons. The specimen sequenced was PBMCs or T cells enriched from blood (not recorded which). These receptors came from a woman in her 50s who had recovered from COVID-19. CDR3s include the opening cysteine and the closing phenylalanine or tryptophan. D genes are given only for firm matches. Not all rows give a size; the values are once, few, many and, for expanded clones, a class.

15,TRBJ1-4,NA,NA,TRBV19,TGTGCCAGTAACCAAATTTGGCCAACTAATGAAAAACTGTTTTTT,CASNQIWPTNEKLFF
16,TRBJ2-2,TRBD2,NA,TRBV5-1,TGCGCCAGCCACGGGGGGACTAGCGGGATCGCCGGGGAGCTGTTTTTT,CASHGGTSGIAGELFF
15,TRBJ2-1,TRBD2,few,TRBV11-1,TGTGCCAGCAGTTTCCAAGCGGGGGCGTTCAATGAGCAGTTCTTC,CASSFQAGAFNEQFF
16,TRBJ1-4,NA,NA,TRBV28,TGTGCCAGCAGTCACACCATTCGGGAAACTAATGAAAAACTGTTTTTT,CASSHTIRETNEKLFF
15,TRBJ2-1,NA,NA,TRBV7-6,TGTGCCAGCAGCTCTCTGGGGGCAGTCTACAATGAGCAGTTCTTC,CASSSLGAVYNEQFF
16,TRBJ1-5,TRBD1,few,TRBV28,TGTGCCAGCAGTCCCAAGACCGAGACAGGGGGGCAGCCCCAGCATTTT,CASSPKTETGGQPQHF
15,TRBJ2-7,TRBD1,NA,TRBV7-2,TGTGCCAGCAGCCTCGACAGGGGCCACTCCTACGAGCAGTACTTC,CASSLDRGHSYEQYF
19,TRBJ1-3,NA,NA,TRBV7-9,TGTGCCAGCAGCTTAGCGTTCGTCGGACAGTCTATCTCTGGAAACACCATATATTTT,CASSLAFVGQSISGNTIYF
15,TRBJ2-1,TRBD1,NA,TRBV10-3,TGTGCCATCAATACAGACAGGGTTCTGGTAGATGAGCAGTTCTTC,CAINTDRVLVDEQFF
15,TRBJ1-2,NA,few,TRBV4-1,TGCGCCAGCAGCCAAGATCCTCAGGGTAACTATGGCTACACCTTC,CASSQDPQGNYGYTF